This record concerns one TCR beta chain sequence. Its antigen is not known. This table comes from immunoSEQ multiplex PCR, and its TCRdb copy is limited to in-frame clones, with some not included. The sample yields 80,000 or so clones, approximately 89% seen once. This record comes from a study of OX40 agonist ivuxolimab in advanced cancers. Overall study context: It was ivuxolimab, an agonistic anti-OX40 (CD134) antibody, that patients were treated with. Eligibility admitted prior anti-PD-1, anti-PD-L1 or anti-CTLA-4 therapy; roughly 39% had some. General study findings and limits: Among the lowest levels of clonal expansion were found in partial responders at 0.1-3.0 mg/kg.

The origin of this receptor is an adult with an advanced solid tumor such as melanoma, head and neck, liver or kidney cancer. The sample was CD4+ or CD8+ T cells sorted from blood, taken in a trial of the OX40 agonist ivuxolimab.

CDR3 protein: CASSPTGGAGEKLFF. In DNA form, the CDR3 reads TGTGCCAGCAGCCCTACAGGGGGCGCGGGGGAAAAACTGTTTTTT. The chain employs TRBV5-4 and TRBJ1-4, with 9 bases matching TRBD1. CDR1 and CDR2 from the germline V gene are SGHNT and YYREEE (reference sequence). V lost 4 bases and J lost 8; bases outside the gene matches: 9. This CDR3 is 15 amino acids long.